This T cell receptor beta chain is drawn from a study of blood T cell repertoires in COVID-19 (TCRdb year 2020). Study-level background: Collaborator samples came from the United States, Italy and Spain and covered acute and convalescent phases of COVID-19. The prospective study material was composed of cDNA or gDNA derived from T cells, B-cell-depleted T cells, or PBMCs. Deeply sampled blood TCRbeta repertoires from subjects exposed to, actively infected with, or recovered from COVID-19 were included in the dataset. A freely available public database, intended as a resource for researchers studying the immune response to SARS-CoV-2, is where the repertoires were released. Samples came from the ongoing ImmuneRACE study (first 160 participants) plus 1,254 subjects from 6 global collaborators. A de-identified subject ID, COVID-19 status, age in years and sex were almost always included in the sample metadata. Where available, HLA class I and class II types were obtained from metadata supplied by the sample provider rather than from assay-based typing. Study-level results and caveats: The quantity of clinical and demographic metadata differed by source and by participant and was supplied without curation.

The immunoSEQ Assay, a bias-controlled multiplex PCR, was used to amplify TCRbeta CDR3 regions from genomic DNA. The original methods were these. The number of nucleated cells in each sample was estimated by amplification of reference gene primers within the assay. To quantify the absolute abundance of each unique TCRbeta CDR3 rearrangement, sequence reads were collapsed and filtered. For each sample, productive Simpson clonality was calculated as the square root of Simpson's diversity index over productive rearrangements. TCRdb mirrors the immuneACCESS table, restricted to in-frame sequences. Some clones are absent from its copies; in checked studies, under half trace to an unresolved V gene, and the reason for the others is unknown. For V, J and clone size, that table is used; D and trimming come from the DNA. For this sample the table gives about 74,000 clones, of which approximately 80% were detected only once. The ten largest account for approximately 12% of the sample.

Each collaborating institution followed its own protocols to collect whole blood in K2EDTA tubes. For TCRbeta analysis, collaborators shipped samples in one of three forms: frozen whole blood, isolated PBMCs, or DNA extracted from either of those sample types. A remark on this clone: Its cognate antigen has yet to be identified. Base-call qualities are not available, and no considerably larger clone is one nucleotide away.

Sequencing was done on a sample of peripheral blood. This sequence was found in a human donor in a cohort sampled during active COVID-19.

The CDR3 sequence is CASSELLRGYTF. The bases read TGTGCCAGCAGTGAGCTCCTACGGGGCTACACCTTC. The sequence links TRBV2 to TRBJ1-2; no D gene is confidently identified. Trimming removed 3 bases from V and 8 bases from J, leaving 10 bases between the germline ends. For CDR1 and CDR2, the germline V gene lists SNHLY and FYNNEI. The CDR3, cysteine through phenylalanine, is 12 amino acids long. Just the 36-base CDR3 DNA is kept, in frame starting at base 1.